What follows are 24 T cell receptor beta chains derived from one specimen sequenced in a study of shared clonotypes between healthy human individuals. Here immunoSEQ multiplex PCR was the method, and the copy in TCRdb shows in-frame clones only, minus some. Among over 2,000,000 clones listed, about 94% were seen once. Naive CD8 cells comprised CD45RO-negative, CCR7-positively selected cells, excluding terminally differentiated effector memory CD45RA+ cells. Specimen: naive CD8+ T cells from PBMCs. The source of these receptors is a man between 18 and 29 years old in good health. Some clones in this sample may be carry-over from other donors' samples.

The gene calls are TRBV6-5 and TRBJ1-2; D possibly corresponds to TRBD1 (6 bases). CDR3 size: 14 residues. The V end lost 6 bases, the J end lost 5 bases, and 16 bases lay between the germline ends. Germline loops: CDR1 MNHEY, CDR2 SVGAGI. CDR3 in DNA: TGTGCCAGCAGAGGGGACACTCTACGATATGGCTACACCTTC. This sequence encodes CASRGDTLRYGYTF.

As regards this clone: The identical CDR3 is also encoded by other nucleotide sequences in the sample. V gene TRBV18 combines with J gene TRBJ2-1; 13 bases are shared with TRBD2. Germline loops: CDR1 KGHSH, CDR2 LQKENI. Trimming removed 0 bases from V and 0 bases from J; junction bases left unmatched: 2. The CDR3 is made up of 18 amino acids. CDR3 DNA sequence: TGTGCCAGCTCACCACCGACTAGCGGGAGGTTCTCCTACAATGAGCAGTTCTTC. Protein sequence: CASSPPTSGRFSYNEQFF.

The chain links TRBV11-3 to TRBJ1-1; no clear D gene. The CDR3 loop spans 16 amino acids. Germline loops: CDR1 SGHNT, CDR2 YENEEA. The V and J ends lost 2 bases and 4 bases respectively, with 17 bases between them. DNA for the CDR3: TGTGCCAGCAGCTTAAATCGGTTAGGGCTGGGCACTGAAGCTTTCTTT. Translation gives CASSLNRLGLGTEAFF. The full variable domain, its missing parts supplied by reference TRBV11-3 and TRBJ1-1, is EAGVVQSPRYKIIEKKQPVAFWCNPISGHNTLYWYLQNLGQGPELLIRYENEEAVDDSQLPKDRFSAERLKGVDSTLKIQPAELGDSAVYLCASSLNRLGLGTEAFFGQGTRLTVV.

This chain uses TRBV28 with TRBJ2-5; D gene ambiguous. The CDR3 has 16 residues. Germline V gene lookup returns CDR1 MDHEN and CDR2 SYDVKM. The germline V and J ends were trimmed by 1 base and 3 bases, with 15 bases remaining between them. The CDR3 spells CASSLSGFLREETQYF. CDR3 nucleotide sequence: TGTGCCAGCAGTTTATCGGGTTTCCTACGGGAAGAGACCCAGTACTTC.

This clone was seen a handful of times. The gene calls are TRBV10-1 and TRBJ2-7; D gene uncertain. This CDR3 region has 12 residues. Trimming took off 2 bases at V and 4 bases at J, with 6 bases between the two ends. Germline V lookup: CDR1 WNHNN, CDR2 SYGVQD (reference sequence). CDR3 nucleotides: TGCGCCAGCAGTGAGGATGAGTACGAGCAGTACTTC. Residues: CASSEDEYEQYF.

By proportion, this clone is medium-sized. This chain links TRBV19 with TRBJ1-2, with D tentatively TRBD1 (6 bases). V lost 7 bases, J lost 6 bases, and 12 bases lay in between. Germline CDR1 and CDR2: LNHDA and SQIVND (reference sequence). This CDR3 is 12 amino acids long. The CDR3 reads CASMNRVDGYTF. In DNA form, the CDR3 reads TGTGCCAGTATGAACAGGGTCGATGGCTACACCTTC.

This sequence joins TRBV30 and TRBJ2-7; no definite D call. V shed 3 bases and J shed 7 bases, with 16 bases lying between them. This CDR3 is 13 amino acids long. Germline lookup yields CDR1 GTSNPN and CDR2 SVGIG (reference sequence). CDR3 loop: CAWSSLLGQEQYF. CDR3 DNA sequence: TGTGCCTGGAGCTCCCTCCTGGGCCAGGAGCAGTACTTC.

Details on this clone: Other DNA sequences in this sample translate to the same CDR3. The chain has TRBV27 and TRBJ2-5; maybe TRBD1 (5 bases). Germline CDR1 is MNHEY and CDR2 is SMNVEV (reference sequence). V lost 2 bases to trimming and J lost 5 bases, with 12 bases between them. There are 14 residues in the CDR3. The CDR3 bases are TGTGCCAGCAGTTTACTTCAGGGTTTGGAGACCCAGTACTTC. Translated: CASSLLQGLETQYF.

This clone was seen only once. The chain employs TRBV19 and TRBJ2-7; D not resolved. Germline V gene lookup returns CDR1 LNHDA and CDR2 SQIVND (reference sequence). The CDR3 has 15 residues. V shed 3 bases and J shed 0 bases, with 12 bases lying between them. DNA for the CDR3: TGTGCCAGTAGTATGGCCCCCGGCTTCTCCTACGAGCAGTACTTC. The encoded protein is CASSMAPGFSYEQYF.

The chain combines TRBV2 with TRBJ1-4; D is undetermined. V was pared by 7 bases and J by 12 bases, with 18 bases between. This CDR3 is built from 13 residues. CDR1 and CDR2 (germline): SNHLY, FYNNEI. The CDR3 bases are TGTGCCAGCAAAGGGCCCATGCAACTAGAACTGTTTTTT. Translation: CASKGPMQLELFF.

The chain joins TRBV19 to TRBJ2-7, with TRBD1 matching over 12 bases. The V segment lost 5 bases and the J segment 7 bases; nucleotides outside the gene matches: 9. Germline loops: CDR1 LNHDA, CDR2 SQIVND (reference sequence). The CDR3 consists of 15 residues. The CDR3 loop reads CASSLPGQGALEQYF. The DNA for the CDR3 is TGTGCCAGTAGTCTACCGGGACAGGGGGCACTTGAGCAGTACTTC. The variable domain in full, completed from reference TRBV19 and TRBJ2-7, reads DGGITQSPKYLFRKEGQNVTLSCEQNLNHDAMYWYRQDPGQGLRLIYYSQIVNDFQKGDIAEGYSVSREKKESFPLTVTSAQKNPTAFYLCASSLPGQGALEQYFGPGTRLTVT.

The gene calls are TRBV5-5 and TRBJ1-4; no definite D call. There are 16 residues in the CDR3. The V end lost 0 bases, the J end lost 3 bases, and 12 bases lay between the germline ends. Germline values: CDR1 SGHKS, CDR2 YYEKEE (reference sequence). The CDR3 sequence is CASSLDPYAPNEKLFF. The CDR3 DNA is TGTGCCAGCAGCTTGGATCCCTATGCGCCTAATGAAAAACTGTTTTTT.

The J gene is TRBJ1-5, the V gene TRBV10-2; TRBD1 matches 8 bases. The CDR3 totals 14 residues. Losses at the gene ends were 4 bases for V and 4 bases for J; bases not matched to a gene: 3. The germline CDR1 and CDR2 sequences are WSHSY and SAAADI. This chain's CDR3 is CASSARTGNQPQHF. Here the CDR3 DNA reads TGCGCCAGCAGTGCACGGACAGGGAATCAGCCCCAGCATTTT.

The chain links TRBV4-2 to TRBJ1-5; no definite D call. Germline lookup yields CDR1 LGHNA and CDR2 YNFKEQ. The CDR3 extends over 13 amino acids. V lost 4 bases to trimming and J lost 7 bases, with 11 bases between them. CDR3 protein: CASSLHTGQPQHF. As DNA, the CDR3 is TGTGCCAGCAGCCTCCACACCGGGCAGCCCCAGCATTTT.

The chain carries TRBV6-1 and TRBJ2-2; D perhaps matches TRBD1 (5 bases). Trimming cost V 0 bases and J 3 bases, with 11 bases left between them. CDR3 size: 16 residues. The germline V gene encodes CDR1 MNHNS and CDR2 SASEGT. The CDR3 protein is CASSEAPAGYTGELFF. In DNA form, the CDR3 reads TGTGCCAGCAGTGAAGCTCCCGCAGGGTACACCGGGGAGCTGTTTTTT.

The chain links TRBV19 to TRBJ2-7; 7 bases are a match to TRBD2. The CDR3 runs to 14 residues. Germline trimming cut 5 bases from V and 2 bases from J; bases unmatched to any gene: 6. Germline loops: CDR1 LNHDA, CDR2 SQIVND (reference sequence). CDR3: CASSEASGTYEQYF. DNA of the CDR3: TGTGCCAGTAGTGAAGCTAGCGGAACCTACGAGCAGTACTTC.

J is TRBJ2-2 and V is TRBV9, with 10 bases matching TRBD1. The length of the CDR3 is 17 residues. Germline values: CDR1 SGDLS, CDR2 YYNGEE. V was pared by 0 bases and J by 7 bases, with 9 bases of the junction left unmatched. As DNA, the CDR3 is TGTGCCAGCAGCGTAGATGGACAGGGGGTCTGGGGCGGGGAGCTGTTTTTT. Amino acid sequence: CASSVDGQGVWGGELFF.

This clone was detected only once. The chain links TRBV4-3 to TRBJ2-1, with D possibly matching TRBD1 (6 bases). Germline V gene sequence: CDR1 LGHNA, CDR2 YSLEER. Trimming removed 4 bases at V and 6 bases at J, with 22 bases between. The CDR3 totals 17 residues. CDR3 region: CASSRQRDIPQANEQFF. CDR3 nucleotide sequence: TGCGCCAGCAGCCGGCAACGGGACATCCCCCAGGCCAATGAGCAGTTCTTC.

The chain has TRBV4-2 and TRBJ2-7, with 7 bases matching TRBD2. Germline trimming cut 0 bases from V and 2 bases from J; bases unmatched to any gene: 10. Germline assignment: CDR1 LGHNA and CDR2 YNFKEQ. The CDR3 spans 17 residues. The CDR3: CASSQDHSRLAAYEQYF. The DNA of the CDR3 is TGTGCCAGCAGCCAAGATCACAGTAGGCTAGCGGCCTACGAGCAGTACTTC.

The rearrangement links TRBV4-2 to TRBJ2-3; D not certain. Germline-derived CDR1 and CDR2 are LGHNA and YNFKEQ. The germline V and J ends were trimmed by 4 bases and 4 bases, with 15 bases remaining between them. CDR3 size: 15 residues. The CDR3 DNA is TGTGCCAGCAGCCCCCGGTCAGTACGTCCAGATACGCAGTATTTT. The encoded protein is CASSPRSVRPDTQYF.

Of note for this clone: Other nucleotide sequences from this sample produce the same CDR3. The chain is built from TRBV27 and TRBJ2-1, with 9 nucleotides matching TRBD2. Germline CDR1 is MNHEY and CDR2 is SMNVEV (reference sequence). Losses at the gene ends were 7 bases for V and 4 bases for J; bases not matched to a gene: 2. The CDR3 is 13 amino acids. The CDR3 coding sequence is TGTGCCAGCACTAGCGGGGTATACAATGAGCAGTTCTTC. This encodes CASTSGVYNEQFF.

The rearrangement links TRBV7-6 to TRBJ2-1, with D maybe TRBD2 (6 bases). The CDR3 extends over 19 amino acids. V was shortened by 1 base and J by 0 bases, with 19 bases between the two germline ends. CDR1 and CDR2 from the germline V gene are SGHVS and FNYEAQ. The CDR3 is CASSLVGGDYTASYNEQFF. CDR3 coding DNA: TGTGCCAGCAGCTTAGTGGGAGGCGACTACACCGCCTCCTACAATGAGCAGTTCTTC. The variable domain in full, with the rest retrieved from reference TRBV7-6 and TRBJ2-1, is GAGVSQSPRYKVTKRGQDVALRCDPISGHVSLYWYRQALGQGPEFLTYFNYEAQQDKSGLPNDRFSAERPEGSISTLTIQRTEQRDSAMYRCASSLVGGDYTASYNEQFFGPGTRLTVL.

As for this clone: The same CDR3 arises from other DNA sequences in this sample as well. The genes are TRBV29-1 and TRBJ2-7; tentative D call: TRBD2 (5 bases). Germline V gene sequence: CDR1 SQVTM, CDR2 ANQGSEA. The V and J ends lost 3 bases and 1 base respectively, with 13 bases between them. The CDR3 length is 14 residues. The CDR3 here is CSVDGLAGSYEQYF. The CDR3 DNA reads TGCAGCGTTGATGGCCTAGCTGGTTCCTACGAGCAGTACTTC.

The chain uses TRBV28 and TRBJ2-7; the match to TRBD2 covers 8 bases. CDR3 length: 13 residues. With 10 bases clipped from V and 5 bases from J, the junction kept 10 bases outside the gene matches. Looked up from germline, CDR1 is MDHEN and CDR2 is SYDVKM. Here the CDR3 reads CATEPRLANEQYF. Here the CDR3 DNA reads TGTGCCACCGAACCCCGACTAGCGAACGAGCAGTACTTC.